This T cell receptor (beta chain) derives from a study of blood T cell repertoires in COVID-19. Assay used: immunoSEQ multiplex PCR; TCRdb lists only in-frame clones, some missing. The table has about 320,000 clones, 89% seen once. Material for sequencing was PBMCs or T cells enriched from blood (not recorded which). This clonotype was obtained from a man aged 60 to 69 who had recovered from COVID-19.

This CDR3 reads CAITPTGTASGNTIYF. The CDR3, as DNA: TGTGCCATTACCCCGACAGGGACAGCCTCTGGAAACACCATATATTTT. The chain links TRBV7-9 to TRBJ1-3, with 7 bases matching TRBD1. Germline V lookup: CDR1 SEHNR, CDR2 FQNEAQ (reference sequence). This CDR3 has 16 residues. V lost 10 bases to trimming and J lost 0 bases; unmatched junction nucleotides: 12.